This T cell receptor beta chain was profiled in a study of cytomegalovirus exposure and HLA in healthy donors. Study outcomes and limitations: Association of a missense DCLRE1C variant with TCR beta V- and J-gene trimming was reported in a later analysis. Analysis performed later showed TCR beta chains linked to HLA being more clonally expanded than equally common others.

The CDR3 consists of 12 residues. V was shortened by 3 bases and J by 6 bases, with 9 bases between the two germline ends. From germline, CDR1 is MDHEN and CDR2 SYDVKM. Comments on this clone: What it binds is not known.

While unrecorded immune exposures were likely, the donors were nominally healthy when sampled. PCR was performed using 60 Vbeta and 13 Jbeta primers. Original methodology: In a later analysis, the count reached roughly 80 million unique TCR beta chains, with 9 million to 11 million shared. Measured with immunoSEQ multiplex PCR; TCRdb has only the in-frame clones, and not every one. V and J calls and clone size come straight from that table; D and trimming were deduced from the DNA. The sample contains around 74,000 clones, 70% to 85% of which appear only once. The receptor's source is a young man in good health and CMV-seronegative. J is TRBJ2-7 and V is TRBV28; TRBD2 is a possible D gene (6 bases). Sequenced input: PBMCs. CDR3 sequence: CASSLSGVEQYF. The CDR3, as DNA: TGTGCCAGCAGTTTGTCGGGAGTCGAGCAGTACTTC.